These T cell receptor beta chains were read from a single sample in a study of T cell responses to AZD1222 COVID-19 vaccine. The method was immunoSEQ multiplex PCR; TCRdb's version includes in-frame clones alone and lacks a portion of them. Of about 60,000 clones listed, approximately 86% were seen once; the top ten hold 6.5% to 8.5%. The starting material was peripheral blood, obtained 28 days after the second AZD1222 dose. The receptors stem from an adult who received the AZD1222 COVID-19 vaccine. Both conserved end residues are part of each CDR3. The D gene is left open where the match is weak. Some rows mark clone size as missing; the rest say once, few, many or name a class of expanded clone.

size | D | J | V | CDR3 | DNA
few | TRBD1 | TRBJ1-5 | TRBV15 | CATSRDSNTGVGNQPQHF | TGTGCCACCAGCAGAGACTCGAATACAGGGGTAGGAAATCAGCCCCAGCATTTT
few | NA | TRBJ2-1 | TRBV27 | CASSSGSKGGDEQFF | TGTGCCAGCAGTTCCGGTTCGAAAGGGGGGGATGAGCAGTTCTTC
NA | NA | TRBJ1-3 | TRBV5-1 | CASSLTSSGNTIYF | TGCGCCAGCAGCTTGACGTCCTCTGGAAACACCATATATTTT
NA | TRBD1 | TRBJ1-6 | TRBV5-1 | CASSLRTGDNSPLHF | TGCGCCAGCAGCTTGAGGACAGGGGACAATTCACCCCTCCACTTT
NA | NA | TRBJ2-1 | TRBV15 | CATRQSGINGGEQFF | TGTGCCACCCGCCAGAGCGGAATCAACGGGGGTGAGCAGTTCTTC
NA | NA | TRBJ2-7 | TRBV5-1 | CASSLGQASYEQYF | TGCGCCAGCAGCTTGGGGCAGGCATCCTACGAGCAGTACTTC
NA | TRBD1 | TRBJ2-7 | TRBV7-6 | CASSLRGTGIGEQYF | TGTGCCAGCAGCTTAAGAGGGACAGGGATCGGGGAGCAGTACTTC
few | NA | TRBJ2-1 | TRBV7-9 | CASSLRLGERQFF | TGTGCCAGCAGCTTAAGACTAGGGGAACGGCAGTTCTTC
NA | NA | TRBJ1-6 | TRBV5-1 | CASSLAEDSPLHF | TGCGCCAGCAGCTTGGCCGAGGATTCACCCCTCCACTTT
NA | NA | TRBJ2-5 | TRBV5-1 | CASSLVPGSQETQYF | TGCGCCAGCAGCTTGGTCCCGGGTTCCCAAGAGACCCAGTACTTC
NA | TRBD1 | TRBJ2-7 | TRBV6-5 | CASRQAGQGFYEQYF | TGTGCCAGCAGGCAGGCGGGACAGGGATTCTACGAGCAGTACTTC
few | NA | TRBJ1-2 | TRBV25-1 | CASSEGRGFGYTF | TGTGCCAGCAGTGAAGGGCGAGGGTTTGGCTACACCTTC
NA | NA | TRBJ2-7 | TRBV11-2 | CASSLEGVNSREQYF | TGTGCCAGCAGCTTAGAAGGGGTCAACTCCCGCGAGCAGTACTTC
NA | TRBD1 | TRBJ1-5 | TRBV6-2/TRBV6-3 | CASSSDRAQPQHF | TGTGCCAGCAGTTCGGACAGGGCCCAGCCCCAGCATTTT
NA | NA | TRBJ1-1 | TRBV6-1 | CASSEVLGRVWDTEAFF | TGTGCCAGCAGTGAAGTATTGGGCAGGGTGTGGGACACTGAAGCTTTCTTT
NA | NA | TRBJ1-1 | TRBV12-3/TRBV12-4 | CASSFQQGGEAFF | TGTGCCAGCAGCTTTCAACAGGGAGGGGAAGCTTTCTTT
NA | NA | TRBJ1-4 | TRBV18 | CASSPGAGEKLFF | TGTGCCAGCTCACCAGGGGCAGGGGAAAAACTGTTTTTT
NA | TRBD2 | TRBJ2-7 | TRBV28 | CASSPRTSGNLYEQYF | TGTGCCAGCAGTCCTAGGACTAGCGGGAATCTCTACGAGCAGTACTTC
NA | NA | TRBJ1-1 | TRBV6-1 | CASSKAPFTEAFF | TGTGCCAGCAGTAAAGCCCCTTTCACTGAAGCTTTCTTT
NA | TRBD1 | TRBJ2-7 | TRBV6-1 | CASSDGRGRGDEQYF | TGTGCCAGCAGTGATGGAAGGGGGCGCGGAGACGAGCAGTACTTC
NA | NA | TRBJ1-1 | TRBV6-5 | CASSRRGHKTGAFF | TGTGCCAGCAGCCGAAGGGGACACAAAACGGGGGCTTTCTTT
NA | NA | TRBJ2-7 | TRBV7-2 | CASSLQFNEQYF | TGTGCCAGCAGCCTCCAATTCAACGAGCAGTACTTC
NA | NA | TRBJ1-2 | TRBV7-8 | CASSLESGLYGYTF | TGTGCCAGCAGCTTAGAGTCTGGTCTCTATGGCTACACCTTC
NA | TRBD1 | TRBJ1-4 | TRBV19 | CASSRTGGTNEKLFF | TGTGCCAGTAGTAGAACAGGGGGAACTAATGAAAAACTGTTTTTT
NA | NA | TRBJ2-2 | TRBV18 | CASSPPSRTGELFF | TGTGCCAGCTCACCACCCAGTAGGACCGGGGAGCTGTTTTTT
once | NA | TRBJ1-5 | TRBV7-9 | CATGRGFQPQHF | TGTGCCACGGGACGAGGTTTCCAGCCCCAGCATTTT
NA | NA | TRBJ2-5 | TRBV19 | CASSMGKETQYF | TGTGCCAGTAGTATGGGGAAAGAGACCCAGTACTTC
medium-sized | TRBD2 | TRBJ2-7 | TRBV4-3 | CASSQVVAGSYEQYF | TGCGCCAGCAGCCAAGTGGTAGCGGGGTCCTACGAGCAGTACTTC
NA | TRBD1 | TRBJ1-2 | TRBV18 | CASSPAQGSYGYTF | TGTGCCAGCTCACCGGCACAGGGGTCCTATGGCTACACCTTC
NA | NA | TRBJ2-1 | TRBV6-5 | CASGQAASSYNEQFF | TGTGCCAGCGGCCAGGCGGCAAGCTCCTACAATGAGCAGTTCTTC
NA | TRBD2 | TRBJ2-2 | TRBV19 | CASSSGTHSGSGELFF | TGTGCCAGTAGTTCCGGGACCCATAGCGGGAGCGGGGAGCTGTTTTTT
NA | TRBD2 | TRBJ2-7 | TRBV6-2/TRBV6-3 | CASSNPSGGTYEQYF | TGTGCCAGCAGTAACCCTAGCGGGGGTACCTACGAGCAGTACTTC
NA | NA | TRBJ1-2 | TRBV21-1 | CASSREGINYGYTF | TGTGCCAGCAGCAGGGAGGGGATAAACTATGGCTACACCTTC
NA | NA | TRBJ1-3 | TRBV19 | CASSMFGEQGFAGNTIYF | TGTGCCAGTAGTATGTTCGGGGAACAGGGCTTTGCCGGAAACACCATATATTTT
NA | NA | TRBJ2-1 | TRBV3-1/TRBV3-2 | CASSQDLSLEQFF | TGTGCCAGCAGCCAAGATCTCTCCCTGGAGCAGTTCTTC
NA | NA | TRBJ2-5 | TRBV2 | CASGSSGGRQETQYF | TGTGCCAGCGGAAGTTCGGGGGGCCGGCAAGAGACCCAGTACTTC
NA | NA | TRBJ2-3 | TRBV7-2 | CASSLFVRDTQYF | TGTGCCAGCAGCTTGTTTGTACGAGATACGCAGTATTTT
NA | NA | TRBJ1-1 | TRBV4-3 | CASSSTVNTEAFF | TGCGCCAGCAGCTCGACGGTGAACACTGAAGCTTTCTTT
NA | TRBD2 | TRBJ2-1 | TRBV5-1 | CASSGTSLHNEQFF | TGCGCCAGCAGCGGGACTAGCCTCCACAATGAGCAGTTCTTC
NA | NA | TRBJ2-3 | TRBV10-2 | CASGPSFTDTQYF | TGCGCCAGCGGGCCCTCCTTCACAGATACGCAGTATTTT
NA | NA | TRBJ2-7 | TRBV5-1 | CASSLGYSYEQYF | TGCGCCAGCAGCTTGGGATACTCCTACGAGCAGTACTTC
NA | NA | TRBJ2-7 | TRBV9 | CASSVEVLRGWVLFYEQYF | TGTGCCAGCAGCGTAGAGGTGTTGAGAGGGTGGGTTCTTTTCTACGAGCAGTACTTC
NA | NA | TRBJ1-2 | TRBV25-1 | CASSDNYGYTF | TGTGCCAGCAGTGACAACTATGGCTACACCTTC
NA | NA | TRBJ1-1 | TRBV5-1 | CASRNPLEGAEAFF | TGCGCCAGCAGGAACCCCCTTGAGGGCGCTGAAGCTTTCTTT
once | NA | TRBJ1-1 | TRBV4-2 | CASSQEQGNTEAFF | TGTGCCAGCAGCCAAGAACAGGGGAACACTGAAGCTTTCTTT
NA | NA | TRBJ1-2 | TRBV4-2 | CASSQPPGAGYTF | TGTGCCAGCAGCCAACCCCCCGGGGCTGGCTACACCTTC